Sequencing of this T cell receptor beta chain was carried out in a study of T cells in Graves' hyperthyroidism and ophthalmopathy. Points on this clonotype: What it binds is unknown.

Study results and limitations: Most thyroid clonotypes expanded above 0.001 appeared in blood too.

Template material for amplifying TCR beta CDR3 regions consisted of RNA transcripts. When the TCR CDR3 underwent first-round RT-PCR, the HTBI primer set was used. TCRdb ran MiXCR on the multiplex PCR reads and lists one entry per CDR3 protein. Altogether 800,000 or so distinct CDR3 sequences are present, 38% being singletons, with the ten largest covering over 8%. The CDR3 covers 13 residues. V dropped 0 bases and J dropped 9 bases, with 11 bases sitting between them. Germline V lookup: CDR1 SGHVS, CDR2 FNYEAQ. The genes are TRBV7-6 and TRBJ2-5; D is undetermined. The source is a man younger than 35 with Graves' hyperthyroidism. Specimen: blood. CDR3 in DNA: TGTGCCAGCAGCTTAGCGCGTGGTCAGCCCCAGTACTTC. Protein sequence: CASSLARGQPQYF.